The T cell receptor (beta chain) under discussion was sequenced for a study of T cells expressing NK-cell markers. The wider study: Each TCR beta repertoire originated in sorted T cells that were CD3+CD56+NKG2C+, CD3+CD56+NKG2C- or CD3+CD56-NKG2C+. General study findings and limits: CD8+ T cells in a handful of donors included dominant NKG2C+ clonotypes at about 1.0-7.0%. The same clonotypes also predominated in the CD3+CD56-NKG2C+ fraction of a handful of donors.

On this clonotype itself: What it recognizes is unknown.

In generating TCR beta cDNA, 5'RACE template switching with UMIs was used. TCRdb reprocessed the 5' RACE reads, keeping one entry per CDR3 protein, no DNA. The specimen's table records 350,000 to 400,000 distinct CDR3 sequences. Germline CDR1 reads SGHDN; CDR2 reads FVKESK. This CDR3 has 15 residues. The rearrangement joins TRBV14 to TRBJ2-2; there is no DNA to check the TCRdb D call of TRBD1. This sequence was found in a woman in her fifties or sixties in good health. The sample comprised blood T cells: a sorted CD56 or NKG2C T cell subset, CD4+ or CD8+ T cells, or bulk PBMC T cells (not recorded which). The CDR3 reads CASSRGIRRTGELFF.